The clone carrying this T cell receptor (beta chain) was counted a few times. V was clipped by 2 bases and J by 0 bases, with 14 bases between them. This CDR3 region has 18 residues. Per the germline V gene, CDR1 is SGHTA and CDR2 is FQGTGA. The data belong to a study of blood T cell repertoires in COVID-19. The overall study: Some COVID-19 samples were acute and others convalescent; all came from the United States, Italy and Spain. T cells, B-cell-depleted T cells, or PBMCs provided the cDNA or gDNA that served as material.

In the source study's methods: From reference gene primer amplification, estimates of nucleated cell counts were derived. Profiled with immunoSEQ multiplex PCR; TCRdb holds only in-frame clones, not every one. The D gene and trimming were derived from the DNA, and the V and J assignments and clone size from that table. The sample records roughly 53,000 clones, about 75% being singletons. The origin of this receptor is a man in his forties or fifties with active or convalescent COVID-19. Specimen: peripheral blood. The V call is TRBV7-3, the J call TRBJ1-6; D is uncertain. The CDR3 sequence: CASSLRPAGSSYNSPLHF. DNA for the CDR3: TGTGCCAGCAGCTTACGTCCGGCGGGTAGCTCCTATAATTCACCCCTCCACTTT.